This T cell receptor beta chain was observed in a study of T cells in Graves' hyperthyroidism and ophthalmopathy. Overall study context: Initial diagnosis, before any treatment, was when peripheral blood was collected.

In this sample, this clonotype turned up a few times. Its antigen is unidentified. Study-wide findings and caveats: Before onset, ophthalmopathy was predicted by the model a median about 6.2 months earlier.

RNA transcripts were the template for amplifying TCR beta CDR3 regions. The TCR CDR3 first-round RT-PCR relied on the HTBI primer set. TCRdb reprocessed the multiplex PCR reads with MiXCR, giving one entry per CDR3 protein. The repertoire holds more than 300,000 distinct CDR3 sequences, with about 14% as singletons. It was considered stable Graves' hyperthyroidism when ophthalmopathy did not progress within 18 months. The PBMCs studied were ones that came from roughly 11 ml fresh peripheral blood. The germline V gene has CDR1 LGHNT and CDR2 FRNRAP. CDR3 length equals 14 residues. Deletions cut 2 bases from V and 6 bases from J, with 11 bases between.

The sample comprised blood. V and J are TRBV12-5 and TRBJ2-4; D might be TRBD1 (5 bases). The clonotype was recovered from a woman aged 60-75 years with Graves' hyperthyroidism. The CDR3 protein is CASGLIQERNIQYF. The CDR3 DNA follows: TGTGCTAGTGGTTTGATACAGGAAAGAAACATTCAGTACTTC. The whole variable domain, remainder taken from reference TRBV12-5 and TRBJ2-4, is DARVTQTPRHKVTEMGQEVTMRCQPILGHNTVFWYRQTMMQGLELLAYFRNRAPLDDSGMPKDRFSAEMPDATLATLKIQPSEPRDSAVYFCASGLIQERNIQYFGAGTRLSVL.